The 27 T cell receptor beta chains below all came from one sample that was sequenced in a study of T cell repertoires in cytomegalovirus infection. Which antigens these TCRs recognize remains unknown. In TCRdb, the reads were re-called with MiXCR into one record per CDR3 protein. In the table there are approximately 990,000 distinct CDR3 sequences, under 40% of which are singletons. Sequencing was performed on cultured CD8+ T cells from PBMCs, taken from culture after CMV antigen stimulation. The receptor set was obtained from a human donor in good health (CMV status not recorded). Some clones in this sample may be carry-over from other donors' samples.

As regards this clonotype: One junction end does not reproduce the germline sequence, and a read error may be involved. The genes are TRBV5-6 and TRBJ1-6; D unclear. This CDR3 has 12 residues. From germline, CDR1 is SGHDT and CDR2 YYEEEE. The CDR3 DNA reads TGTGCCAGCAGCAGCCATAATTCATCCCTCCACTTT. Residues: CASSSHNSSLHF.

The chain is built from TRBV19 and TRBJ1-1; tentatively, D is TRBD1 (5 bases). This CDR3 is built from 15 residues. Germline V gives CDR1 LNHDA, CDR2 SQIVND (reference sequence). Trimming left V 1 base short and J 1 base short, with 10 bases between. The CDR3 loop is CASSIAPGQNTEAFF. For the CDR3, the DNA is TGTGCCAGTAGTATAGCCCCCGGACAGAACACTGAAGCTTTCTTT.

The rearrangement joins TRBV28 to TRBJ2-3, with TRBD2 matching 10 bases. V was clipped by 11 bases and J by 4 bases; unmatched bases: 9. The CDR3 is 14 residues long. Germline V lookup: CDR1 MDHEN, CDR2 SYDVKM. The CDR3 spells CAGATSGVADTQYF. The DNA of the CDR3 is TGTGCCGGTGCCACTAGCGGGGTGGCAGATACGCAGTATTTT.

This clonotype has a count of ten or more. V is TRBV7-2 and J is TRBJ1-2; D gene uncertain. The V gene's germline CDR1 is SGHTA and CDR2 FQGNSA. The CDR3 runs 15 residues. V lost 0 bases, J lost 4 bases, and 12 bases lay in between. The CDR3 DNA sequence: TGTGCCAGCAGCTTAGCGCACGACGGCTTCTATGGCTACACCTTC. Protein: CASSLAHDGFYGYTF.

This clonotype was seen more than once but under ten times. The chain is built from TRBV6-1 and TRBJ1-2; the match to TRBD1 covers 7 bases. Germline lookup yields CDR1 MNHNS and CDR2 SASEGT. J was trimmed by 4 bases and V by 7 bases; bases with no gene match: 6. CDR3 length: 13 amino acids. CDR3: CASTDRAGYGYTF. CDR3 in DNA: TGTGCCAGCACCGACAGGGCGGGCTATGGCTACACCTTC.

The sample holds many counts of this clonotype. The chain recombines TRBV7-2 with TRBJ2-3; D is perhaps TRBD2 (6 bases). Trimming cost V 3 bases and J 2 bases, with 12 bases left between them. Germline values: CDR1 SGHTA, CDR2 FQGNSA. The CDR3 runs 15 residues. This CDR3 is CASSFRLGDTDTQYF. CDR3 bases: TGTGCCAGCAGCTTTAGACTAGGAGACACAGATACGCAGTATTTT.

This chain connects TRBV27 to TRBJ2-7, with TRBD2 as a possible D gene (5 bases). This CDR3 has 15 residues. The V end lost 4 bases, the J end lost 5 bases, and 18 bases lay between the germline ends. Per germline, CDR1 MNHEY and CDR2 SMNVEV (reference sequence). The CDR3 coding sequence is TGTGCCAGCAGTTCAGCGGTCCCCACGAAGAACGAGCAGTACTTC. Its protein is CASSSAVPTKNEQYF.

The table lists this clonotype with many counts. The chain combines TRBV7-2 with TRBJ2-1; a weak D match, TRBD1 (6 bases). This CDR3 has 15 amino acids. Germline CDR1 SGHTA, CDR2 FQGNSA. V gave up 5 bases and J gave up 0 bases, with 11 bases separating them. The CDR3 DNA follows: TGTGCCAGCAGCATTACAGGGAGCTCCTACAATGAGCAGTTCTTC. Its translation is CASSITGSSYNEQFF. Filled out from reference TRBV7-2 and TRBJ2-1, the complete variable domain reads GAGVSQSPSNKVTEKGKDVELRCDPISGHTALYWYRQSLGQGLEFLIYFQGNSAPDKSGLPSDRFSAERTGGSVSTLTIQRTQQEDSAVYLCASSITGSSYNEQFFGPGTRLTVL.

The V and J genes are TRBV18 and TRBJ2-7; 11 bases agree with TRBD1. Trimming took 6 bases from V and 2 from J; bases not matched to a gene: 6. Looked up from germline, CDR1 is KGHSH and CDR2 is LQKENI. The CDR3 is made up of 15 amino acids. The CDR3 nucleotides are TGTGCCAGCTCTTCCGGGACAGGGGGGGCCTACGAGCAGTACTTC. Encoded protein: CASSSGTGGAYEQYF.

The chain couples TRBV20-1 to TRBJ1-2; D call uncertain. The CDR3 extends over 15 amino acids. CDR1 and CDR2 from the germline V gene are DFQATT and SNEGSKA (reference sequence). V gave up 0 bases and J gave up 0 bases, with 11 bases separating them. CDR3 protein: CSARDLLKANYGYTF. The CDR3 bases are TGCAGTGCTAGAGACCTCCTGAAGGCTAACTATGGCTACACCTTC.

The sample holds a few counts of this clonotype. The chain recombines TRBV12-3 or TRBV12-4 with TRBJ1-2, with D perhaps TRBD1 (6 bases). Trimming removed 0 bases at V and 8 bases at J, with 13 bases between. This CDR3 region has 14 residues. In DNA form, the CDR3 reads TGTGCCAGCAGTTTAGCGGGGGCACGGCGCGGCTACACCTTC. This codes for CASSLAGARRGYTF.

The chain links TRBV11-1 to TRBJ2-6; 11 positions match TRBD1. This CDR3 has 19 residues. The V gene end was trimmed by 1 base and the J gene end by 3 bases; junction bases not matched to a gene: 8. The V gene's germline CDR1 is SGHAT and CDR2 FQDESV (reference sequence). The chain's CDR3 is CASSLGPGTGGYGANVLTF. The CDR3 DNA reads TGTGCCAGCAGCTTAGGGCCCGGGACAGGGGGATATGGGGCCAACGTCCTGACTTTC. The variable domain in full, completed from reference TRBV11-1 and TRBJ2-6, reads EAEVAQSPRYKITEKSQAVAFWCDPISGHATLYWYRQILGQGPELLVQFQDESVVDDSQLPKDRFSAERLKGVDSTLKIQPAELGDSAMYLCASSLGPGTGGYGANVLTFGAGSRLTVL.

The rearrangement links TRBV5-6 to TRBJ2-1, with 7 bases identical to TRBD2. There are 19 residues in the CDR3. Germline V gene lookup returns CDR1 SGHDT and CDR2 YYEEEE. V gave up 4 bases and J gave up 0 bases; unmatched junction bases: 16. CDR3 coding DNA: TGTGCCAGCAGCCTGGGAGGGAGGGCAATTTTGAGCTCCTACAATGAGCAGTTCTTC. This translates into CASSLGGRAILSSYNEQFF. The variable domain in full, with the rest retrieved from reference TRBV5-6 and TRBJ2-1, is DAGVTQSPTHLIKTRGQQVTLRCSPKSGHDTVSWYQQALGQGPQFIFQYYEEEERQRGNFPDRFSGHQFPNYSSELNVNALLLGDSALYLCASSLGGRAILSSYNEQFFGPGTRLTVL.

CDR3 amino acids: CASSQDRGGLGPSGANVLTF. CDR3 in DNA: TGTGCCAGCAGCCAAGACCGAGGGGGGCTAGGCCCTTCTGGGGCCAACGTCCTGACTTTC. The V and J genes are TRBV3-1 and TRBJ2-6, with D perhaps being TRBD1 or TRBD2 (6 bases each). The germline V gene has CDR1 LGHDT and CDR2 YNNKEL (reference sequence). V was cut by 0 bases and J by 1 base, with 19 bases left in between. This CDR3 is built from 20 residues.

The V gene is TRBV10-2, the J gene TRBJ2-1, with D hard to call. Trimming took 6 bases from V and 4 from J, leaving 7 bases between them. Germline V CDR1 and CDR2: WSHSY, SAAADI. This CDR3 spans 12 amino acids. The CDR3 loop is CASRGEYNEQFF. The CDR3 bases are TGCGCCAGCAGAGGAGAATACAATGAGCAGTTCTTC.

The V call is TRBV6-6, the J call TRBJ1-2, with a tentative D call TRBD1 (6 bases). Germline loops: CDR1 MNHNY, CDR2 SVGAGI (reference sequence). V lost 2 bases to trimming and J lost 6 bases, with 13 bases between them. The CDR3 covers 14 residues. For the CDR3, the DNA is TGTGCCAGCAGTTACGACGGGGCAGGGGATGGCTACACCTTC. It encodes CASSYDGAGDGYTF.

This clonotype was found a few times. The chain is built from TRBV4-1 and TRBJ2-7, with no clear D. CDR1 and CDR2 from the germline V gene are MGHRA and YSYEKL. Trimming removed 4 bases from V and 6 bases from J, with 16 bases in between. The CDR3 sequence is 14 residues long. The CDR3 DNA follows: TGCGCCAGCAGCCCTTCAGTTCGCCCCGTCGAGCAGTACTTC. Its protein is CASSPSVRPVEQYF.

This clonotype has a count of ten or more. The chain has TRBV12-3 or TRBV12-4 and TRBJ1-2; D call uncertain. There are 12 residues in the CDR3. Deletions cut 4 bases from V and 4 bases from J, with 7 bases between. CDR3 loop: CASSSDRYGYTF. The CDR3, as DNA: TGTGCCAGCAGTTCTGACCGCTATGGCTACACCTTC.

This clonotype was found a few times. The chain has TRBV5-5 and TRBJ2-4; D is undetermined. The CDR3 is 11 residues long. Trimming stripped 6 bases from V and 14 bases from J, with 15 bases between. The germline gives CDR1 SGHKS, CDR2 YYEKEE (reference sequence). CDR3 in amino acids: CASNNGPWEYF. CDR3 nucleotide sequence: TGTGCCAGCAACAACGGGCCGTGGGAGTACTTC.

This clonotype was detected once. At one end the junction does not follow the germline gene, possibly because of a read error. This sequence joins TRBV6-6 and TRBJ2-2, with a weak D call TRBD2 (6 bases). Germline lookup yields CDR1 MNHNY and CDR2 SVGAGI (reference sequence). This CDR3 contains 17 residues. CDR3 in DNA: TGTGCCAGCAGTTACTCTCGGCAGGACGGGAGCACCAGGGAGCTGTTTTTT. Its protein is CASSYSRQDGSTRELFF.

The J gene is TRBJ2-7, the V gene TRBV6-2 or TRBV6-3; D is perhaps TRBD1 (6 bases). CDR1 MNHEY and CDR2 SVGEGT come from the germline V gene. The CDR3 sequence is 15 residues long. V lost 7 bases and J lost 0, with 16 bases in between. The CDR3 sequence is CASNLAGDPSYEQYV. The CDR3 bases are TGTGCCAGCAATCTGGCAGGGGATCCCTCCTACGAGCAGTACGTC.

The J gene is TRBJ1-2, the V gene TRBV4-1; 8 bases fit TRBD1. Germline V gene lookup returns CDR1 MGHRA and CDR2 YSYEKL. The V segment lost 7 bases and the J segment 4 bases; nucleotides outside the gene matches: 17. The CDR3 sequence is 17 residues long. This CDR3 is CASTPRAPGGSVYGYTF. In DNA form, the CDR3 reads TGCGCCAGCACCCCACGAGCCCCAGGGGGCAGTGTCTATGGCTACACCTTC.

V usage is TRBV12-3 or TRBV12-4 and J usage is TRBJ1-5; TRBD1 aligns across 7 bases. This CDR3 has 15 amino acids. V gave up 7 bases and J gave up 4 bases; unmatched junction bases: 10. CDR3 amino acids: CASTPDRAFNQPQHF. In DNA, the CDR3 is TGTGCCAGCACTCCTGACAGGGCCTTTAATCAGCCCCAGCATTTT.

V is TRBV5-1 and J is TRBJ1-2; 7 positions match TRBD1. With V trimmed by 5 bases and J by 3 bases, 7 bases remained unmatched. The CDR3 has 14 amino acids. Germline CDR1 and CDR2: SGHRS and YFSETQ. The CDR3 coding sequence is TGCGCCAGCAGAAAGGACACAGGGGACTATGGCTACACCTTC. Translation gives CASRKDTGDYGYTF.

The sample holds many counts of this clonotype. This chain links TRBV7-6 with TRBJ2-6, with unresolved D. V was pared by 5 bases and J by 0 bases, with 14 bases between. Germline V CDR1 and CDR2: SGHVS, FNYEAQ. The CDR3 totals 17 residues. This CDR3 reads CASSPQYGLSGANVLTF. As DNA, the CDR3 is TGTGCCAGCAGCCCCCAATACGGCCTCTCTGGGGCCAACGTCCTGACTTTC.

This clonotype has just a few counts. Here the CDR3 DNA reads TGCGCCAGCAGCCAAGAGTCAGGGGCTAACTCCTACGAGCAGTACGTC. Residues: CASSQESGANSYEQYV. The chain has TRBV4-1 and TRBJ2-7, with a possible D match to TRBD1 (6 bases). V was trimmed by 0 bases and J by 0 bases, leaving 12 bases between them. The CDR3 runs to 16 residues. CDR1 MGHRA and CDR2 YSYEKL come from the germline V gene.

The V gene is TRBV15, the J gene TRBJ2-6, with D hard to call. CDR3 length equals 17 residues. Trimming removed 0 bases at V and 0 bases at J, with 9 bases between. In germline, CDR1 is LNHNV, CDR2 YYDKDF (reference sequence). The CDR3 sequence: CATSRESRPSGANVLTF. As DNA, the CDR3 is TGTGCCACCAGCAGAGAGTCACGGCCCTCTGGGGCCAACGTCCTGACTTTC.